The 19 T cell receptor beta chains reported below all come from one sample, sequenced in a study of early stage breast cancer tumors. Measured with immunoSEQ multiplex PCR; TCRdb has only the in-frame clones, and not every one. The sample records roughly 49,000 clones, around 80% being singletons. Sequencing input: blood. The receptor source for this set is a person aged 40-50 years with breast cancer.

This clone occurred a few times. The CDR3 region is CATSRAYAGELFF. Written as DNA, the CDR3 is TGTGCCACCAGCAGAGCATACGCCGGGGAGCTGTTTTTT. The rearrangement uses TRBV15 and TRBJ2-2; D is undetermined. The CDR3 totals 13 residues. Germline V gene sequence: CDR1 LNHNV, CDR2 YYDKDF (reference sequence). Trimming shortened V by 1 base and J by 6 bases, and 6 bases separated the two germline ends.

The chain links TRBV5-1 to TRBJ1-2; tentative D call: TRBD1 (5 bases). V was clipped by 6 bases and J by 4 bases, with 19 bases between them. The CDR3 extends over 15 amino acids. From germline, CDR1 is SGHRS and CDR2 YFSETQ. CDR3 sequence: CASKVQGSPSYGYTF. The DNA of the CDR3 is TGCGCCAGCAAGGTTCAGGGCTCCCCATCCTATGGCTACACCTTC.

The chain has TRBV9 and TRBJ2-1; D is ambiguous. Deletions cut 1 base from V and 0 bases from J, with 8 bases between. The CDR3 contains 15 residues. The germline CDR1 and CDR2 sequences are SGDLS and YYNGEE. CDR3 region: CASSVLVSSYNEQFF. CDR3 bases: TGTGCCAGCAGCGTACTTGTTAGCTCCTACAATGAGCAGTTCTTC.

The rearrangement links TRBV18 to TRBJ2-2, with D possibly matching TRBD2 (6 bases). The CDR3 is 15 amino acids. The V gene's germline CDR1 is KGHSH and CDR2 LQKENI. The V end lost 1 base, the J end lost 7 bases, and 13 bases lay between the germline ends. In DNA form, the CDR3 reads TGTGCCAGCTCACCACTCGGGAGAGGGGTCGGGGAGCTGTTTTTT. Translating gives CASSPLGRGVGELFF.

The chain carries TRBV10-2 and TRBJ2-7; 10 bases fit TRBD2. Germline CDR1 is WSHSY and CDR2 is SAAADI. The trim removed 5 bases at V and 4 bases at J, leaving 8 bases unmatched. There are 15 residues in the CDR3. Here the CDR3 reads CASSPELAGPYEQYF. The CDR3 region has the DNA TGCGCCAGCAGTCCCGAACTAGCGGGACCTTACGAGCAGTACTTC.

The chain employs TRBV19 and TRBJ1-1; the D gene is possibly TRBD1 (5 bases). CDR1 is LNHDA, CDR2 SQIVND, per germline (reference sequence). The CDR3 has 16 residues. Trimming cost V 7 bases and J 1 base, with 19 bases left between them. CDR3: CASTRPWTNKNTEAFF. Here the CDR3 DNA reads TGTGCCAGTACTAGACCCTGGACAAACAAGAACACTGAAGCTTTCTTT.

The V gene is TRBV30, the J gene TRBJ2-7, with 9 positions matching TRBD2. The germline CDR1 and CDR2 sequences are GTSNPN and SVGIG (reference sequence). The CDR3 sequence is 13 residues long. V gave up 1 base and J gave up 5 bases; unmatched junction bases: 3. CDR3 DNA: TGTGCCTGGAGTGGCGGGAGGGCCAACGAGCAGTACTTC. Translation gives CAWSGGRANEQYF.

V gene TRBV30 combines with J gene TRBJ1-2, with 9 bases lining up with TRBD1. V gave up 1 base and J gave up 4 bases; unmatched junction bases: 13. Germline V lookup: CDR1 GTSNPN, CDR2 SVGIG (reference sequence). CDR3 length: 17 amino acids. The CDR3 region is CAWSGQSWDRALYGYTF. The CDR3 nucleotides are TGTGCCTGGAGTGGTCAGTCCTGGGACAGGGCGCTCTATGGCTACACCTTC.

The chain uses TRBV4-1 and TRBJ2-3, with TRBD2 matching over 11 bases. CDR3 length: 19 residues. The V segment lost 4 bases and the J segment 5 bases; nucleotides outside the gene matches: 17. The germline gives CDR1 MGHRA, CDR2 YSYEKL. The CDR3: CASSLFSGLSGRAVDTQYF. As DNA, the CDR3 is TGCGCCAGCAGCCTTTTCTCTGGGCTTAGCGGGAGGGCGGTAGATACGCAGTATTTT.

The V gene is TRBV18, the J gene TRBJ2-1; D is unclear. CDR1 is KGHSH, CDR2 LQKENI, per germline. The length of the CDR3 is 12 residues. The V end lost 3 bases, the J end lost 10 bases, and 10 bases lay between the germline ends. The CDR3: CASSPFEGEQFF. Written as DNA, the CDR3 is TGTGCCAGCTCACCCTTTGAAGGGGAGCAGTTCTTC.

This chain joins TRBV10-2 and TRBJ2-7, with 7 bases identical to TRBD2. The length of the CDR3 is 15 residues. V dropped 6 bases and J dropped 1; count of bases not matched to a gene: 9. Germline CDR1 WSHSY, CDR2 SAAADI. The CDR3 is CASRQEAGSSYEQYF. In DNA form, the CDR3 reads TGCGCCAGCAGACAGGAAGCGGGATCGTCCTACGAGCAGTACTTC.

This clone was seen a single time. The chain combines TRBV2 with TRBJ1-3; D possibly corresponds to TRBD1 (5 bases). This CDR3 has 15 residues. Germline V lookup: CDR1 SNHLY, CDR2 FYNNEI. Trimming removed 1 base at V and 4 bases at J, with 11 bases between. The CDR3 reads CASSEGGAWGNTIYF. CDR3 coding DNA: TGTGCCAGCAGTGAAGGAGGGGCCTGGGGAAACACCATATATTTT.

The CDR3 loop reads CASSQRFGTGLLSEQYF. CDR3 nucleotide sequence: TGCGCCAGCAGCCAACGCTTTGGGACAGGACTACTTTCCGAGCAGTACTTC. The rearrangement uses TRBV4-1 and TRBJ2-7; 8 bases match TRBD1. CDR1 and CDR2 (germline): MGHRA, YSYEKL. V trimming: 2 bases; J trimming: 6 bases; junction bases outside the gene matches: 15. The CDR3 is made up of 17 amino acids.

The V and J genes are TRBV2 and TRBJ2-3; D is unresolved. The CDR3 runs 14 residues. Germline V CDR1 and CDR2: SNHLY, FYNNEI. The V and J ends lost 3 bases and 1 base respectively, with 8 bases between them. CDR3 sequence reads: CASSDRVGTDTQYF. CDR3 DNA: TGTGCCAGCAGTGATCGGGTAGGCACAGATACGCAGTATTTT.

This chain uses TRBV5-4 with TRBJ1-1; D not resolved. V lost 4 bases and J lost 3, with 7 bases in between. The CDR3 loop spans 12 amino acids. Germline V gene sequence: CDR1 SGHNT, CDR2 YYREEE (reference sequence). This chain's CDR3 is CASSQSDTEAFF. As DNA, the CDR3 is TGTGCCAGCAGCCAGTCCGACACTGAAGCTTTCTTT.

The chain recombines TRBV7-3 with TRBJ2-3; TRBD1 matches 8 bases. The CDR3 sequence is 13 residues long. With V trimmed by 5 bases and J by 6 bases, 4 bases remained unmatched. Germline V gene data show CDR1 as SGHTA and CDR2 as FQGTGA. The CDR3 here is CASSGHRGDTQYF. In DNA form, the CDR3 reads TGTGCCAGCAGCGGGCACAGGGGGGATACGCAGTATTTT.

Here the CDR3 DNA reads TGTGCCAGCAGTGATCTCTGGGCAGGGGGAGTTGGTGAAGCTTTCTTT. This gives the protein CASSDLWAGGVGEAFF. The chain employs TRBV25-1 and TRBJ1-1; 7 bases fit TRBD1. This CDR3 contains 16 residues. The germline gives CDR1 MGHDK, CDR2 SYGVNS. V was pared by 3 bases and J by 7 bases, with 14 bases of the junction left unmatched.

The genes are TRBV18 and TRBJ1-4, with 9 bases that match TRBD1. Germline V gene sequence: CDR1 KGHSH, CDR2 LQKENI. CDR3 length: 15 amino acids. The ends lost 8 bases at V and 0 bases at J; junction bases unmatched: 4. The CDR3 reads CASAGQGATNEKLFF. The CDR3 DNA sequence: TGTGCCAGCGCGGGACAGGGCGCAACTAATGAAAAACTGTTTTTT.

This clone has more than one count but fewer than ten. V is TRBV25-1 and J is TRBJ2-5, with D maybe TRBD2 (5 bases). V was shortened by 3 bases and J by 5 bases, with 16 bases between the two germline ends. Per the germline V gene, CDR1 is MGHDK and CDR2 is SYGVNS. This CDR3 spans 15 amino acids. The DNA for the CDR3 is TGTGCCAGCAGTGAGAGGGAAGGGCTCTCGGAGACCCAGTACTTC. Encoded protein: CASSEREGLSETQYF. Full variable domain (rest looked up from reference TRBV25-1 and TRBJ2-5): EADIYQTPRYLVIGTGKKITLECSQTMGHDKMYWYQQDPGMELHLIHYSYGVNSTEKGDLSSESTVSRIRTEHFPLTLESARPSHTSQYLCASSEREGLSETQYFGPGTRLLVL.